Each of the 11 T cell receptor beta chains below was sequenced from the same sample in a study of T cell responses to AZD1222 COVID-19 vaccine. The method was immunoSEQ multiplex PCR; TCRdb's version includes in-frame clones alone and lacks a portion of them. Of about 50,000 clones in the sample, approximately 85% were seen once. Here the sequenced sample was peripheral blood, taken on day 0 of AZD1222 vaccination. The source of these receptors is an adult in good health.

This clone was recorded a few times. V usage is TRBV5-6 and J usage is TRBJ1-2; D gene unclear. In germline, CDR1 is SGHDT, CDR2 YYEEEE. The V gene lost 0 bases and the J gene lost 4 bases, with 13 bases spanning the gap. The CDR3 loop spans 15 amino acids. Here the CDR3 reads CASSLVGQEGYGYTF. Here the CDR3 DNA reads TGTGCCAGCAGCTTGGTTGGGCAGGAGGGCTATGGCTACACCTTC.

This clone was counted once. The chain links TRBV3-1 (or the pseudogene TRBV3-2) to TRBJ1-4; the match to TRBD1 covers 9 bases. Per germline, CDR1 LGHDT and CDR2 YNNKEL (reference sequence). Losses at the gene ends were 0 bases for V and 8 bases for J; bases not matched to a gene: 10. This CDR3 has 17 residues. CDR3: CASSQDGTGFIGEKLFF. In nucleotides, the CDR3 is TGTGCCAGCAGCCAAGATGGGACAGGGTTCATCGGGGAAAAACTGTTTTTT.

The rearrangement joins TRBV30 to TRBJ2-2; weak D call: TRBD2 (5 bases). The V gene's germline CDR1 is GTSNPN and CDR2 SVGIG (reference sequence). V lost 3 bases, J lost 0 bases, and 11 bases lay in between. This CDR3 has 15 residues. The CDR3 loop is CAWREDHPNTGELFF. The CDR3 DNA is TGTGCCTGGAGGGAGGACCACCCGAACACCGGGGAGCTGTTTTTT.

The genes are TRBV13 and TRBJ1-4; 8 bases are shared with TRBD1. This CDR3 region has 14 residues. The germline V gene encodes CDR1 PRHDT and CDR2 FYEKMQ (reference sequence). The J segment lost 7 bases and the V segment lost 5 bases, leaving 6 bases of the junction unmatched. The DNA of the CDR3 is TGTGCCAGCAGCACAGGACAGGGACGTGAAAAACTGTTTTTT. Residues: CASSTGQGREKLFF. Combining the CDR3 with reference TRBV13 and TRBJ1-4 gives the whole variable domain AAGVIQSPRHLIKEKRETATLKCYPIPRHDTVYWYQQGPGQDPQFLISFYEKMQSDKGSIPDRFSAQQFSDYHSELNMSSLELGDSALYFCASSTGQGREKLFFGSGTQLSVL.

The chain uses TRBV19 and TRBJ2-1, with D perhaps matching TRBD2 (5 bases). The CDR3 runs 17 residues. Trimming took 4 bases from V and 5 from J, leaving 21 bases between them. Germline CDR1 is LNHDA and CDR2 is SQIVND (reference sequence). CDR3 sequence (DNA): TGTGCCAGTAGTAAAAATCGGGATCTTCGTTGGGACAATGAGCAGTTCTTC. This translates into CASSKNRDLRWDNEQFF.

This chain connects TRBV9 to TRBJ2-2; 7 bases map to TRBD1. The CDR3 has 14 residues. Germline V gene data show CDR1 as SGDLS and CDR2 as YYNGEE. With 7 bases clipped from V and 6 bases from J, the junction kept 9 bases outside the gene matches. CDR3 loop: CASSPQGSPGELFF. The CDR3 region has the DNA TGTGCCAGCTCCCCACAGGGGTCGCCCGGGGAGCTGTTTTTT.

The chain carries TRBV11-3 and TRBJ2-5; 7 bases line up with TRBD1. The junction had 8 bases not matched to a gene; V was cut back by 5 bases and J by 5 bases. Germline assignment: CDR1 SGHNT and CDR2 YENEEA. The CDR3 spans 14 residues. In DNA form, the CDR3 reads TGTGCCAGCAGCGCCGGGACACAGGGGGAGACCCAGTACTTC. Its translation: CASSAGTQGETQYF.

This clone is a singleton in its sample. V and J are TRBV28 and TRBJ1-5; no clear D gene. CDR1 and CDR2 from the germline V gene are MDHEN and SYDVKM. The CDR3 has 15 residues. V was pared by 5 bases and J by 1 base, with 12 bases between. The CDR3 DNA is TGTGCCAGCAGTACCCCCAGCAGGAGCAATCAGCCCCAGCATTTT. Translating gives CASSTPSRSNQPQHF.

The chain links TRBV25-1 to TRBJ2-7, with D hard to call. V dropped 4 bases and J dropped 2 bases, with 9 bases sitting between them. The CDR3 is made up of 13 amino acids. Per the germline V gene, CDR1 is MGHDK and CDR2 is SYGVNS. As DNA, the CDR3 is TGTGCCAGCAGTGTCGGGCAAGCCTACGAGCAGTACTTC. Translated, it gives CASSVGQAYEQYF.

Here the CDR3 reads CASSFHRGPSTNEKLFF. The CDR3 DNA is TGTGCCAGCAGCTTCCACAGGGGCCCCTCGACTAATGAAAAACTGTTTTTT. The chain couples TRBV5-8 to TRBJ1-4; 7 bases line up with TRBD1. Germline loops: CDR1 SGHTS, CDR2 YDEGEE. The CDR3 loop spans 17 amino acids. V was pared by 2 bases and J by 2 bases, with 9 bases of the junction left unmatched.

V usage is TRBV28 and J usage is TRBJ2-7; D possibly corresponds to TRBD2 (6 bases). V was trimmed by 5 bases and J by 3 bases, leaving 14 bases between them. The length of the CDR3 is 14 residues. Germline V CDR1 and CDR2: MDHEN, SYDVKM. Here the CDR3 DNA reads TGTGCCAGCAGTACGACCGAGGGAGGCTACGAGCAGTACTTC. It is translated as CASSTTEGGYEQYF.